This T cell receptor beta chain comes out of a study of cytomegalovirus exposure and HLA in healthy donors. The CDR3 has 12 amino acids. Trimming took 7 bases from V and 8 from J, leaving 13 bases between them. Germline V gene sequence: CDR1 SGDLS, CDR2 YYNGEE. The protocol was immunoSEQ multiplex PCR, while the TCRdb copy is restricted to in-frame clones and leaves out a portion. The table lists around 170,000 clones, 75% to 90% of them singletons, with 15% to 20% in the top ten. Material for sequencing was PBMCs. The genes are TRBV9 and TRBJ1-3; maybe TRBD1 (6 bases). The TCR comes from a man between 18 and 35 years old in good health and CMV-seropositive. DNA of the CDR3: TGTGCCAGCGGGGGGGGCCGCGACACCATATATTTT. Translation: CASGGGRDTIYF.